The clone carrying this T cell receptor (beta chain) occurred a few times. The target antigen is unknown. The data stem from a study of shared clonotypes between healthy human individuals. The naive CD8 population came from CD45RO-negative cells selected for CCR7, without terminally differentiated effector memory CD45RA+ cells. Trimming left V 6 bases short and J 0 bases short, with 9 bases between. The CDR3 sequence is 13 residues long. Points from the study as a whole: Sharing across a handful of donors was seen in around 5% of naive CD4 clonotypes. Naive subsets generally exceeded memory subsets in estimated richness.

Replicate PCRs from sorted subsets contained roughly 200 ng DNA, which is roughly 30,000 T cell genomes. The assay was immunoSEQ multiplex PCR, and TCRdb's table has in-frame clones only and misses some. This sample has about 2.1 million clones; 90% to 95% occur once, and the top ten carry approximately 1.7%. This chain connects TRBV6-7 to TRBJ2-7, with unresolved D. TRBV6-7 is assigned to the ORF class and has an uncertain function. The specimen sequenced was naive CD8+ T cells from PBMCs. This clonotype was obtained from a man in his late teens or twenties in good health. Some clones in this sample may be carry-over from other donors' samples. The CDR3 here is CASRVWGSYEQYF. The CDR3 bases are TGTGCCAGCAGGGTTTGGGGCTCCTACGAGCAGTACTTC.